This T cell receptor beta chain was recovered during a study of blood T cell repertoires in COVID-19. Libraries were prepared by immunoSEQ multiplex PCR; TCRdb keeps only in-frame clonotypes and omits some of them. This sample carries around 100,000 clones, 84% of them seen once, and the ten largest clones take approximately 12%. Sequencing used peripheral blood. This TCR was recovered from a human donor in a cohort sampled during active COVID-19.

The CDR3 region has the DNA TGCGCCAGCAGCTTTGGGGCAGGGATGGGTCAGCCCCAGCATTTT. Translating gives CASSFGAGMGQPQHF. V usage is TRBV5-1 and J usage is TRBJ1-5, with TRBD1 as a possible D gene (5 bases). This CDR3 is 15 amino acids long. Germline lookup yields CDR1 SGHRS and CDR2 YFSETQ. Between the trimmed V and J ends, which lost 2 bases and 6 bases, there was a span of 15 bases.